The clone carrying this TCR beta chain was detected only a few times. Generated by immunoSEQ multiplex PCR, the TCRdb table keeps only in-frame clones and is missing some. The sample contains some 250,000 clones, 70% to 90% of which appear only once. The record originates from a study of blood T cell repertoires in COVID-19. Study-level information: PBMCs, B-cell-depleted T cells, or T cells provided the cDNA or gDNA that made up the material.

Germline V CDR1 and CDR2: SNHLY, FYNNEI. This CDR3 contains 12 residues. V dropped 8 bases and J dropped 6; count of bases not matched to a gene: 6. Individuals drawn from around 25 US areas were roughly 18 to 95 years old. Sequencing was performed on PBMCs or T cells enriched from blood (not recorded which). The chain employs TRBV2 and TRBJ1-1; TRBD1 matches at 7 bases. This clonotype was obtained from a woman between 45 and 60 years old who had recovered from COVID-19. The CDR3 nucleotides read TGTGCCAGCGTGGGACAGAGGGCTGAAGCTTTCTTT. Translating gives CASVGQRAEAFF.